This TCR beta chain came from a study of blood T cell repertoires in COVID-19. Clones were sequenced by immunoSEQ multiplex PCR, and TCRdb holds only the in-frame ones, with some missing. The profile shows roughly 230,000 clones, 65% to 85% of them singletons. The germline gives CDR1 MDHEN, CDR2 SYDVKM. The CDR3 covers 16 residues. The J segment lost 3 bases and the V segment lost 1 base, leaving 6 bases of the junction unmatched. Material: PBMCs or T cells enriched from blood (not recorded which). This chain uses TRBV28 with TRBJ2-7; 10 bases match TRBD1. The TCR sequence derives from a man aged 45-65 years who had recovered from COVID-19. The CDR3 reads CASSLSRTGGLYEQYF. As DNA, the CDR3 is TGTGCCAGCAGTTTATCTAGGACAGGGGGACTCTACGAGCAGTACTTC.